What follows are 12 T cell receptor beta chains derived from one specimen sequenced in a study of human T cells and chemical hapten exposure. TCRdb reprocessed the RACE reads with MiXCR, giving one entry per CDR3 protein. This table holds some 200,000 distinct CDR3 sequences, nearly 30% found once. Sample time point: pre-sensitization, week 0. Stated treatment: therapeutic diphenylcyclopropenone sensitization with weekly scalp DPC. The source material was whole blood, sampled in connection with sensitization to the hapten diphenylcyclopropenone (DPC). Receptors were obtained from a woman aged 25-40 years with alopecia areata. Some clones in this sample may be carry-over from other donors' samples.

V is TRBV6-4 and J is TRBJ2-3, with 8 bases that match TRBD1. The CDR3 covers 16 residues. The V gene end was trimmed by 6 bases and the J gene end by 4 bases; junction bases not matched to a gene: 12. Germline CDR1 is MRHNA and CDR2 is SNTAGT. The CDR3 DNA is TGTGCCAGCAGCCCAAAAGGAGGACAGGGCGCAGATACGCAGTATTTT. Translating gives CASSPKGGQGADTQYF.

The chain couples TRBV6-5 to TRBJ1-5, with D hard to call. V lost 0 bases to trimming and J lost 6 bases, with 9 bases between them. This CDR3 has 14 residues. Germline V CDR1 and CDR2: MNHEY, SVGAGI. CDR3 sequence: CASSYSSGFQPQHF. Written as DNA, the CDR3 is TGTGCCAGCAGTTACTCATCTGGGTTTCAGCCCCAGCATTTT.

The table lists this clonotype with a few counts. The DNA of the CDR3 is TGTGCCAGCAGCTTAAGTACAAGCAATCAGCCCCAGCATTTT. Amino acids: CASSLSTSNQPQHF. The chain links TRBV7-2 to TRBJ1-5; D is unclear. Trimming took off 2 bases at V and 1 base at J, with 6 bases between the two ends. The CDR3 runs 14 residues. CDR1 and CDR2 from the germline V gene are SGHTA and FQGNSA. Drawing the rest from reference TRBV7-2 and TRBJ1-5, the complete variable domain is GAGVSQSPSNKVTEKGKDVELRCDPISGHTALYWYRQSLGQGLEFLIYFQGNSAPDKSGLPSDRFSAERTGGSVSTLTIQRTQQEDSAVYLCASSLSTSNQPQHFGDGTRLSIL.

The chain employs TRBV28 and TRBJ2-7; a weak D match, TRBD1 (6 bases). CDR1 and CDR2 (germline): MDHEN, SYDVKM. The CDR3 loop spans 15 amino acids. Trimming removed 5 bases from V and 3 bases from J, with 17 bases in between. CDR3 nucleotides: TGTGCCAGCAGTGACCCCGGCAGGGGATTCTACGAGCAGTACTTC. Encoded protein: CASSDPGRGFYEQYF.

The rearrangement uses TRBV7-2 and TRBJ2-2; the D call may be TRBD1 or TRBD2 (6 bases each). The CDR3 covers 16 residues. Looked up from germline, CDR1 is SGHTA and CDR2 is FQGNSA. V was clipped by 3 bases and J by 3 bases, with 14 bases between them. The CDR3 region has the DNA TGTGCCAGCAGCTTTAGGGGGGTCGGTTACACCGGGGAGCTGTTTTTT. It translates to CASSFRGVGYTGELFF.

The chain employs TRBV7-2 and TRBJ1-4; maybe TRBD1 (6 bases). The CDR3 length is 19 residues. The ends were cut back, 5 bases at V and 8 bases at J, with 30 bases in the middle. Germline CDR1 reads SGHTA; CDR2 reads FQGNSA. CDR3 in DNA: TGTGCCAGCAGCCCGGAATACCCGTCGGGGGGCAGGGGTTGGGAAAAACTGTTTTTT. Its translation: CASSPEYPSGGRGWEKLFF.

V usage is TRBV5-1 and J usage is TRBJ2-2; weak D call: TRBD1 (6 bases). Germline CDR1 reads SGHRS; CDR2 reads YFSETQ. V was trimmed by 4 bases and J by 6 bases, leaving 10 bases between them. The CDR3 spans 13 residues. In DNA, the CDR3 is TGCGCCAGCAGCCACAGGGTCCCCGGGGAGCTGTTTTTT. This encodes CASSHRVPGELFF. Based on the CDR3 plus reference TRBV5-1 and TRBJ2-2, the full variable domain is KAGVTQTPRYLIKTRGQQVTLSCSPISGHRSVSWYQQTPGQGLQFLFEYFSETQRNKGNFPGRFSGRQFSNSRSEMNVSTLELGDSALYLCASSHRVPGELFFGEGSRLTVL.

V and J are TRBV6-2 or TRBV6-3 and TRBJ2-1; D not resolved. Germline assignment: CDR1 MNHEY and CDR2 SVGEGT. The CDR3 runs 14 residues. Trimming took 6 bases from V and 0 from J, leaving 9 bases between them. DNA for the CDR3: TGTGCCAGCAGGGACGGAAGCTCCTACAATGAGCAGTTCTTC. Translating it yields CASRDGSSYNEQFF.

As for this clonotype: Just one base apart from a much larger clone, this may be a read error. The chain uses TRBV12-3 or TRBV12-4 and TRBJ1-2, with D hard to call. The CDR3 length is 13 residues. The CDR3 DNA is TGTGTCAGCATGGCTGGGCGAACCTATGGCTACACCTTC. It encodes CVSMAGRTYGYTF.

CDR3 in amino acids: CAISESMTGVRDEQYF. The CDR3 nucleotides read TGTGCCATCAGTGAGTCGATGACAGGGGTGCGGGACGAGCAGTACTTC. The J gene is TRBJ2-7, the V gene TRBV10-3; 8 nucleotides agree with TRBD1. Germline V gives CDR1 ENHRY, CDR2 SYGVKD. V shed 0 bases and J 5 bases; nucleotides not matched to a gene: 9. The CDR3 is made up of 16 amino acids.

The V and J genes are TRBV4-2 and TRBJ2-5; 8 bases align to TRBD2. Looked up from germline, CDR1 is LGHNA and CDR2 is YNFKEQ. V dropped 0 bases and J dropped 4; count of bases not matched to a gene: 7. CDR3 length: 16 amino acids. The CDR3 loop is CASSQEPGRAVETQYF. In DNA, the CDR3 is TGTGCCAGCAGCCAAGAACCCGGGAGGGCCGTAGAGACCCAGTACTTC.

The chain couples TRBV20-1 to TRBJ2-7; TRBD2 is a possible D gene (6 bases). V gave up 0 bases and J gave up 7 bases, with 10 bases separating them. The CDR3 runs to 12 residues. CDR1 and CDR2 from the germline V gene are DFQATT and SNEGSKA (reference sequence). CDR3 nucleotides: TGCAGTGCTAGAGACCGGGACTCGGAGCAGTACTTC. Its protein product is CSARDRDSEQYF.